These 21 T cell receptor beta chains came from one sample sequenced in a study of T cell repertoires in cytomegalovirus infection. MiXCR, applied by TCRdb to the reads, yields one record per CDR3 protein. Seen here are under 150,000 distinct CDR3 sequences, over 25% observed once, and the top ten hold more than 35%. No antigen has been identified for these receptors. Source: CD8+ T cells from cultured PBMCs, taken from culture after CMV antigen stimulation. The receptor set was obtained from a human donor in good health (CMV status not recorded). Some clones in this sample may be carry-over from other donors' samples.

The chain carries TRBV7-6 and TRBJ2-7; 14 bases match TRBD2. Germline trimming cut 5 bases from V and 2 bases from J; bases unmatched to any gene: 11. Per germline, CDR1 SGHVS and CDR2 FNYEAQ. CDR3 length equals 18 residues. The CDR3 nucleotides read TGTGCCAGCAGCCTCCGCCCGGGACTAGCGGGAGCGCCCTACGAGCAGTACTTC. Protein: CASSLRPGLAGAPYEQYF. Combining the CDR3 with reference TRBV7-6 and TRBJ2-7 gives the whole variable domain GAGVSQSPRYKVTKRGQDVALRCDPISGHVSLYWYRQALGQGPEFLTYFNYEAQQDKSGLPNDRFSAERPEGSISTLTIQRTEQRDSAMYRCASSLRPGLAGAPYEQYFGPGTRLTVT.

This clonotype occurred a few times. The rearrangement uses TRBV7-9 and TRBJ2-7, with 7 bases fitting TRBD1. With V trimmed by 3 bases and J by 6 bases, 11 bases remained unmatched. The CDR3 consists of 15 residues. Germline V gene lookup returns CDR1 SEHNR and CDR2 FQNEAQ (reference sequence). Here the CDR3 DNA reads TGTGCCAGCAGCTTGACCGGGTTGAGGGACAGCGAGCAGTACTTC. It encodes CASSLTGLRDSEQYF.

V and J are TRBV20-1 and TRBJ2-4, with a possible D match to TRBD2 (5 bases). V gave up 3 bases and J gave up 0 bases, with 12 bases separating them. The CDR3 sequence is 15 residues long. Germline lookup yields CDR1 DFQATT and CDR2 SNEGSKA (reference sequence). DNA for the CDR3: TGCAGTGCTAGGGGCGGGTTCTTAGCCAAAAACATTCAGTACTTC. Amino acid sequence: CSARGGFLAKNIQYF.

CDR3: CASKHNYEQYF. As DNA, the CDR3 is TGTGCCAGCAAACACAACTACGAGCAGTACTTC. The J gene is TRBJ2-7, the V gene TRBV27; D is ambiguous. Trimming pared 7 bases from V and 3 bases from J, leaving 7 bases between. CDR1 and CDR2 from the germline V gene are MNHEY and SMNVEV (reference sequence). There are 11 residues in the CDR3.

The chain links TRBV11-2 to TRBJ2-1; perhaps TRBD2 as D (6 bases). The CDR3 covers 15 residues. The germline gives CDR1 SGHAT, CDR2 FQNNGV. V was cut by 2 bases and J by 3 bases, with 11 bases left in between. The CDR3 coding sequence is TGTGCCAGCAGCTTAATGGGGGGAGACTACAATGAGCAGTTCTTC. Translating it yields CASSLMGGDYNEQFF.

This CDR3 is CASSIGQGLTADQPQHF. CDR3 DNA: TGTGCCAGTAGTATAGGACAGGGTTTGACCGCGGATCAGCCCCAGCATTTT. The rearrangement joins TRBV19 to TRBJ1-5; TRBD1 agrees at 7 bases. Germline V gene data show CDR1 as LNHDA and CDR2 as SQIVND (reference sequence). V gave up 1 base and J gave up 5 bases; unmatched junction bases: 11. The CDR3 is made up of 17 amino acids.

The genes are TRBV2 and TRBJ1-5; D is unclear. V gave up 5 bases and J gave up 2 bases, with 16 bases separating them. Looked up from germline, CDR1 is SNHLY and CDR2 is FYNNEI. CDR3 length: 16 residues. DNA for the CDR3: TGTGCCAGCAGTCTTATAGGAGGGCCCGGCAATCAGCCCCAGCATTTT. It codes for CASSLIGGPGNQPQHF. Supplemented by reference TRBV2 and TRBJ1-5, the full variable domain reads EPEVTQTPSHQVTQMGQEVILRCVPISNHLYFYWYRQILGQKVEFLVSFYNNEISEKSEIFDDQFSVERPDGSNFTLKIRSTKLEDSAMYFCASSLIGGPGNQPQHFGDGTRLSIL.

This clonotype was seen a handful of times. The chain recombines TRBV6-1 with TRBJ1-1; the D gene is possibly TRBD1 (6 bases). V was clipped by 5 bases and J by 3 bases, with 13 bases between them. This CDR3 spans 14 amino acids. Germline V CDR1 and CDR2: MNHNS, SASEGT. CDR3 loop: CASSLGGAYTEAFF. The CDR3 DNA reads as TGTGCCAGCAGTCTGGGGGGGGCCTACACTGAAGCTTTCTTT.

There are many counts of this clonotype. CDR3 DNA sequence: TGTGCCAGCAGTTGGGGACAGCATAATTCACCCCTCCACTTT. Amino acid sequence: CASSWGQHNSPLHF. The chain couples TRBV6-1 to TRBJ1-6, with TRBD1 matching 7 bases. CDR1 MNHNS and CDR2 SASEGT come from the germline V gene. V was clipped by 5 bases and J by 5 bases; unmatched bases: 3. The CDR3 sequence is 14 residues long.

The V and J genes are TRBV12-3 or TRBV12-4 and TRBJ2-3; D unclear. CDR3 length: 15 amino acids. Trimming took 3 bases from V and 4 from J, leaving 14 bases between them. For the CDR3, the DNA is TGTGCCAGCAGTTTTGGGCCGGAAACCTCAGATACGCAGTATTTT. Its protein product is CASSFGPETSDTQYF.

This clonotype has just a few counts. The rearrangement joins TRBV28 to TRBJ2-7, with 9 bases aligning to TRBD1. This CDR3 comprises 14 residues. Germline lookup yields CDR1 MDHEN and CDR2 SYDVKM. The trim removed 6 bases at V and 5 bases at J, leaving 8 bases unmatched. The CDR3 DNA follows: TGTGCCAGCAGGGCCGGACAGGGGTTCCACGAGCAGTACTTC. Translating gives CASRAGQGFHEQYF.

This clonotype appeared a few times. The genes are TRBV6-1 and TRBJ2-5, with D possibly TRBD1 on 6 matching bases. CDR1 is MNHNS, CDR2 SASEGT, per germline. With 7 bases removed from V and 5 bases from J, the gap between germline ends came to 11 bases. The CDR3 spans 12 residues. The CDR3 DNA is TGTGCCAGCAACAGGGTTAGCGAGACCCAGTACTTC. This translates into CASNRVSETQYF.

This clonotype showed up just a few times. This rearrangement joins TRBV6-2 or TRBV6-3 to TRBJ1-1; TRBD1 matches 7 bases. Per germline, CDR1 MNHEY and CDR2 SVGEGT. V lost 7 bases, J lost 7 bases, and 9 bases stayed unmatched. The CDR3 loop spans 13 amino acids. The CDR3 reads CASTPQGNSEAFF. The CDR3 DNA follows: TGTGCCAGCACACCACAGGGGAATAGTGAAGCTTTCTTT.

The chain couples TRBV27 to TRBJ1-1; D is undetermined. Trimming took off 5 bases at V and 2 bases at J, with 9 bases between the two ends. There are 13 residues in the CDR3. CDR1 and CDR2 (germline): MNHEY, SMNVEV (reference sequence). Here the CDR3 reads CASSTAPNTEAFF. The CDR3, as DNA: TGTGCCAGCAGTACCGCCCCCAACACTGAAGCTTTCTTT.

This clonotype was counted at least ten times. The chain has TRBV7-2 and TRBJ2-3; D ambiguous. Germline values: CDR1 SGHTA, CDR2 FQGNSA. The CDR3 runs 15 residues. The V end was cut by 1 base, the J end by 1 base, with 9 bases between. CDR3 nucleotides: TGTGCCAGCAGCTTAGTGGGTAGGGGCACAGATACGCAGTATTTT. Encoded protein: CASSLVGRGTDTQYF. Drawing the rest from reference TRBV7-2 and TRBJ2-3, the complete variable domain is GAGVSQSPSNKVTEKGKDVELRCDPISGHTALYWYRQSLGQGLEFLIYFQGNSAPDKSGLPSDRFSAERTGGSVSTLTIQRTQQEDSAVYLCASSLVGRGTDTQYFGPGTRLTVL.

This chain uses TRBV7-6 with TRBJ1-1; the match to TRBD1 covers 7 bases. Germline V gene sequence: CDR1 SGHVS, CDR2 FNYEAQ. The V segment lost 5 bases and the J segment 0 bases; nucleotides outside the gene matches: 9. There are 16 residues in the CDR3. CDR3 coding DNA: TGTGCCAGCAGCCCGACAGGGCCCATTCTGAACACTGAAGCTTTCTTT. As protein: CASSPTGPILNTEAFF.

Only a few counts were recorded for this clonotype. The chain uses TRBV12-3 or TRBV12-4 and TRBJ1-3; D not certain. Trimming took off 3 bases at V and 0 bases at J, with 12 bases between the two ends. The length of the CDR3 is 16 residues. For the CDR3, the DNA is TGTGCCAGCAGTTTTCGTGCGGCCAGCTCTGGAAACACCATATATTTT. Amino acids: CASSFRAASSGNTIYF.

The chain joins TRBV10-3 to TRBJ2-7, with 8 bases matching TRBD1. CDR3 length: 14 residues. From germline, CDR1 is ENHRY and CDR2 SYGVKD. V gave up 6 bases and J gave up 6 bases; unmatched junction bases: 10. The DNA for the CDR3 is TGTGCCATCAGACCGGACAGGGAGATCATCGAGCAGTACTTC. This translates into CAIRPDREIIEQYF.

This clonotype was counted a few times. The chain combines TRBV7-9 with TRBJ1-2, with no clear D. Trimming left V 5 bases short and J 8 bases short, with 27 bases between. The CDR3 loop spans 17 amino acids. The V gene's germline CDR1 is SEHNR and CDR2 FQNEAQ (reference sequence). The CDR3 DNA is TGTGCCAGCAGCCAAATACCGGTCAAGCCTATCGGTTCCGGCTACACCTTC. It codes for CASSQIPVKPIGSGYTF.

The rearrangement joins TRBV12-3 or TRBV12-4 to TRBJ2-7, with TRBD2 matching 8 bases. The CDR3 is 14 amino acids. The junction had 7 bases not matched to a gene; V was cut back by 5 bases and J by 4 bases. This chain's CDR3 is CASSPSGLVYEQYF. The CDR3 bases are TGTGCCAGCAGTCCGTCGGGACTAGTTTACGAGCAGTACTTC.

This clonotype was found a few times. The chain couples TRBV20-1 to TRBJ1-5; 8 bases map to TRBD1. The V gene's germline CDR1 is DFQATT and CDR2 SNEGSKA (reference sequence). The CDR3 spans 14 residues. With 5 bases clipped from V and 7 bases from J, the junction kept 10 bases outside the gene matches. The CDR3 spells CSAPDRENFQPQHF. For the CDR3, the DNA is TGCAGTGCTCCGGACAGGGAAAATTTCCAGCCCCAGCATTTT.